These 5 T cell receptor beta chains originate from one sample sequenced in a study of OX40 agonist ivuxolimab in advanced cancers. Data came from immunoSEQ multiplex PCR; TCRdb stores just in-frame clones and leaves some out. The sample records roughly 45,000 clones, more than 75% being singletons. Sequenced material: CD4+ or CD8+ T cells sorted from blood, taken in a trial of the OX40 agonist ivuxolimab. Source of these receptors: an adult with an advanced solid tumor such as melanoma, head and neck, liver or kidney cancer.

The rearrangement joins TRBV5-1 to TRBJ2-1; a weak D match, TRBD1 (5 bases). Germline V gene lookup returns CDR1 SGHRS and CDR2 YFSETQ. CDR3 length: 13 amino acids. V was shortened by 1 base and J by 8 bases, with 10 bases between the two germline ends. The DNA of the CDR3 is TGCGCCAGCAGCTTGCAGGGTCTCGATGAGCAGTTCTTC. Translated: CASSLQGLDEQFF.

This clone has just a few counts. The rearrangement joins TRBV15 to TRBJ1-2, with TRBD1 matching over 7 bases. J was trimmed by 4 bases and V by 0 bases; bases with no gene match: 14. Per the germline V gene, CDR1 is LNHNV and CDR2 is YYDKDF (reference sequence). This CDR3 has 18 amino acids. CDR3 nucleotide sequence: TGTGCCACCAGCAGAGATATAACGCAATTCGACAGGGCCTATGGCTACACCTTC. Translation gives CATSRDITQFDRAYGYTF.

The chain recombines TRBV25-1 with TRBJ1-2, with D maybe TRBD1 (5 bases). The V gene's germline CDR1 is MGHDK and CDR2 SYGVNS. Trimming took 4 bases from V and 4 from J, leaving 7 bases between them. There are 12 residues in the CDR3. CDR3 region: CASSAGFYGYTF. The CDR3 DNA reads as TGTGCCAGCAGTGCAGGGTTCTATGGCTACACCTTC.

The rearrangement joins TRBV6-4 to TRBJ2-7; D is undetermined. Germline V gene data show CDR1 as MRHNA and CDR2 as SNTAGT. The CDR3 has 15 residues. The V gene lost 3 bases and the J gene lost 0 bases, with 12 bases spanning the gap. CDR3 in DNA: TGTGCCAGCAGTGATAAGCTTAGGAGCTCCTACGAGCAGTACTTC. It yields the protein CASSDKLRSSYEQYF.

The chain has TRBV6-5 and TRBJ2-1, with a possible D match to TRBD1 (6 bases). CDR3 length equals 15 residues. With 7 bases removed from V and 2 bases from J, the gap between germline ends came to 15 bases. Germline values: CDR1 MNHEY, CDR2 SVGAGI. CDR3 in DNA: TGTGCCAGCAAACTGCGCAGGGACACCTACAATGAGCAGTTCTTC. It codes for CASKLRRDTYNEQFF.